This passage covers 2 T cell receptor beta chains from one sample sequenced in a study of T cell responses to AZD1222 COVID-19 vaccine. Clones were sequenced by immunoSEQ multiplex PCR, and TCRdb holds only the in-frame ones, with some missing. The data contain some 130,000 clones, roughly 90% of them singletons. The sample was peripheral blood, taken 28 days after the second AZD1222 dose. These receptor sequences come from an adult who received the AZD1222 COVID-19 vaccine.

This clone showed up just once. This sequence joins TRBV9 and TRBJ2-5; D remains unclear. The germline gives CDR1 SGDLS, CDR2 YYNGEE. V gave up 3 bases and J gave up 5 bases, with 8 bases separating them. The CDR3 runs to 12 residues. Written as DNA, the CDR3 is TGTGCCAGCAGCGCCCAAGGCGAGACCCAGTACTTC. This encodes CASSAQGETQYF.

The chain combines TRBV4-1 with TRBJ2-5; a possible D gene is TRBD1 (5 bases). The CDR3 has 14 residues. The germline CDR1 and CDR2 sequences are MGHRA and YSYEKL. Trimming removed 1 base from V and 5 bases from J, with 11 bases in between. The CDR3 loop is CASSQGIRVETQYF. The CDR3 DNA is TGCGCCAGCAGCCAAGGTATCAGGGTTGAGACCCAGTACTTC.